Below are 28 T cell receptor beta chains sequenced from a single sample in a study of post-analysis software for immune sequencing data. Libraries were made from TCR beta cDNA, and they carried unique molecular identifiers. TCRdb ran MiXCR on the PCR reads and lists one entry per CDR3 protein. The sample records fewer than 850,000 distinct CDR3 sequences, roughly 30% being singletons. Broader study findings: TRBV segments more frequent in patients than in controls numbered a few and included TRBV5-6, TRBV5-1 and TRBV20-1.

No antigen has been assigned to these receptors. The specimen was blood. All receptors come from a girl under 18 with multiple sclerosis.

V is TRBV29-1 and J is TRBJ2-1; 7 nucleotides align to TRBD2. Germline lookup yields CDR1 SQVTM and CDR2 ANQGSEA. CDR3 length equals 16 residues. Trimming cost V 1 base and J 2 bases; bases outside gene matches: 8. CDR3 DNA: TGCAGCGTTGAAGGGGGGGGAGGGGCCCCCTACAATGAGCAGTTCTTC. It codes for CSVEGGGGAPYNEQFF.

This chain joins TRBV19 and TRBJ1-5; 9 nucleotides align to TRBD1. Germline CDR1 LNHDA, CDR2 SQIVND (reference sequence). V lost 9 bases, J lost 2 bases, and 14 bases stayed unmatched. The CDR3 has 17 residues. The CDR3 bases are TGTGCCAGCAGGGGGGTGACAGGGGGTTTAGGCAATCAGCCCCAGCATTTT. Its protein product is CASRGVTGGLGNQPQHF.

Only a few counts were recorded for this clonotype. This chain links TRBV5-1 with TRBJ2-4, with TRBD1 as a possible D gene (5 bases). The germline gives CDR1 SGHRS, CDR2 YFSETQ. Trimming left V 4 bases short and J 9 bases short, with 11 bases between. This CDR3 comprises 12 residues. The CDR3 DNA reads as TGCGCCAGCAGCCCGGACACAGGCATTCAGTACTTC. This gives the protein CASSPDTGIQYF. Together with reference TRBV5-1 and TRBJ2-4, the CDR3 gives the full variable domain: KAGVTQTPRYLIKTRGQQVTLSCSPISGHRSVSWYQQTPGQGLQFLFEYFSETQRNKGNFPGRFSGRQFSNSRSEMNVSTLELGDSALYLCASSPDTGIQYFGAGTRLSVL.

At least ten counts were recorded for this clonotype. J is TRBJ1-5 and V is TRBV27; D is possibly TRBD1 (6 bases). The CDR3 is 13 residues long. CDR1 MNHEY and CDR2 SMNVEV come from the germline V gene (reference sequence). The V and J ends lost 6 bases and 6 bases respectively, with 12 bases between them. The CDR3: CASSPAGVQPQHF. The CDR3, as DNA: TGTGCCAGCAGCCCGGCAGGGGTTCAGCCCCAGCATTTT.

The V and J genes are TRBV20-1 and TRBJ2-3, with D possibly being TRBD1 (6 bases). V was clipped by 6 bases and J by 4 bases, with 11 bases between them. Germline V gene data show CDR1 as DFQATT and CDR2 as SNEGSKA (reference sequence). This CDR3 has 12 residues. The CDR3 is CSALRGPDTQYF. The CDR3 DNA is TGCAGTGCCCTCAGGGGTCCAGATACGCAGTATTTT.

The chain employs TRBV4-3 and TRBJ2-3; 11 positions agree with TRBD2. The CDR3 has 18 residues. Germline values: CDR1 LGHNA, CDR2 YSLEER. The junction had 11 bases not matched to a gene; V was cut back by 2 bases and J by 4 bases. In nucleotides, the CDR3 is TGCGCCAGCAGCCAACGGGGGACTAGCGGTACCATGGCAGATACGCAGTATTTT. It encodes CASSQRGTSGTMADTQYF.

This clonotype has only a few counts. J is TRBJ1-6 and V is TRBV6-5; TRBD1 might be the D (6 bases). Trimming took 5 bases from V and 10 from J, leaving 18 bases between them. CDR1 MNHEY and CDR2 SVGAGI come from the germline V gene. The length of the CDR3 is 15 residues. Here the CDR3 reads CASSTGEGGWSPLHF. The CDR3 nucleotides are TGTGCCAGCAGTACGGGGGAGGGGGGGTGGTCACCCCTCCACTTT.

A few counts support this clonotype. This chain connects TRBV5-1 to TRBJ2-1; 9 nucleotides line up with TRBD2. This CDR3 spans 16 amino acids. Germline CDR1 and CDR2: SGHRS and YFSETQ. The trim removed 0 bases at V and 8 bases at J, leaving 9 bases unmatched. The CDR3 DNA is TGCGCCAGCAGCTTGGCAGGTAGCGGGAGTGGCGATGAGCAGTTCTTC. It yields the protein CASSLAGSGSGDEQFF.

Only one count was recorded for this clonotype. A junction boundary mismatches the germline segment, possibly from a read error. The CDR3 DNA follows: TGTGCCAACAGCCAAGGCCCGGAAGGCTACGAGCAGTACTTC. Amino acid sequence: CANSQGPEGYEQYF. This chain links TRBV7-2 with TRBJ2-7; D remains ambiguous. The germline V gene has CDR1 SGHTA and CDR2 FQGNSA. This CDR3 region has 14 residues.

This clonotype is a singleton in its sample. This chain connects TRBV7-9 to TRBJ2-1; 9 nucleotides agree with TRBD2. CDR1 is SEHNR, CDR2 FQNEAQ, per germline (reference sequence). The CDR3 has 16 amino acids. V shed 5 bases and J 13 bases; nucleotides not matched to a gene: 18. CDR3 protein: CASSLRSGAGGETQFF. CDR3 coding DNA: TGTGCCAGCAGCCTCCGCTCGGGAGCGGGAGGAGAGACCCAGTTCTTC.

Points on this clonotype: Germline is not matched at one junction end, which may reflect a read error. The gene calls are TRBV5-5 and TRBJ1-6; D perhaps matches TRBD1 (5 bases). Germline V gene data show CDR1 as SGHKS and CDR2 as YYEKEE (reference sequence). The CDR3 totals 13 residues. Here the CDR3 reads CAGSLQGNSPLHF. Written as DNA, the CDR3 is TGTGCCGGCAGCTTGCAGGGTAATTCACCCCTCCACTTT.

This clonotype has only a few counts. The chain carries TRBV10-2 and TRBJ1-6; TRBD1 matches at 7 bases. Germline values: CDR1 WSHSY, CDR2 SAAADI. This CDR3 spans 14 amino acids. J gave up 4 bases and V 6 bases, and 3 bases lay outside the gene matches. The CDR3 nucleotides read TGCGCCAGCAGACAGGGGACGTATAATTCACCCCTCCACTTT. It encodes CASRQGTYNSPLHF.

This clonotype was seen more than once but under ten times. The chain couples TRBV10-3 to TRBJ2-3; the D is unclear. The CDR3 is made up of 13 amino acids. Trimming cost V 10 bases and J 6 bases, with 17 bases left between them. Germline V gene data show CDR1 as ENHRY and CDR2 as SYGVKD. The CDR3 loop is CATIPTRGDTQYF. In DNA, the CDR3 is TGTGCCACCATCCCAACCCGAGGTGATACGCAGTATTTT.

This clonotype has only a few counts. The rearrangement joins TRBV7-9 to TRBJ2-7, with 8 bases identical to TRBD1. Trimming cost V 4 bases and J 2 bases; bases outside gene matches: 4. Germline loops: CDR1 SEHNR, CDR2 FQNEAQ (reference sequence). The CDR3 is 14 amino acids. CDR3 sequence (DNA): TGTGCCAGCAGCTCGGGACAGGTCCCCTACGAGCAGTACTTC. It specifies CASSSGQVPYEQYF. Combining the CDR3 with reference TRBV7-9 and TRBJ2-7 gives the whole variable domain DTGVSQNPRHKITKRGQNVTFRCDPISEHNRLYWYRQTLGQGPEFLTYFQNEAQLEKSRLLSDRFSAERPKGSFSTLEIQRTEQGDSAMYLCASSSGQVPYEQYFGPGTRLTVT.

The CDR3: CASSVSGNNEQFF. The CDR3 region has the DNA TGTGCCAGCAGCGTTAGCGGGAACAATGAGCAGTTCTTC. J is TRBJ2-1 and V is TRBV5-5; 8 bases map to TRBD2. The CDR3 is 13 amino acids. Trimming at V came to 4 bases and at J to 5 bases, leaving 2 bases not matched to a gene. Germline-derived CDR1 and CDR2 are SGHKS and YYEKEE (reference sequence).

The CDR3 bases are TGTGCCAGCAGCGTGGGTCTAGCGGGATCCTCTGGGGCCAACGTCCTGACTTTC. This translates into CASSVGLAGSSGANVLTF. The V and J genes are TRBV9 and TRBJ2-6; 9 nucleotides line up with TRBD2. Germline loops: CDR1 SGDLS, CDR2 YYNGEE. This CDR3 region has 18 residues. J lost 0 bases, V lost 2 bases, and 6 bases had no gene match.

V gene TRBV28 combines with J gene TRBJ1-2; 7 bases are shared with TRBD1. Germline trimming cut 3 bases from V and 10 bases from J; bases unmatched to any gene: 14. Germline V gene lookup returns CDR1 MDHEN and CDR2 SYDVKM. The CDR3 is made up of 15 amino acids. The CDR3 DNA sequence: TGTGCCAGCAGTTTGTCAGTGGGGACAGCAAATGACTACACCTTC. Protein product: CASSLSVGTANDYTF.

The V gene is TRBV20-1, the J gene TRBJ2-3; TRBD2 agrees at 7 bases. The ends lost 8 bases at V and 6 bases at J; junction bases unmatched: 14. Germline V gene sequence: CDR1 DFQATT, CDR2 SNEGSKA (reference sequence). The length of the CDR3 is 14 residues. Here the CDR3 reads CSTVWRERPDTQYF. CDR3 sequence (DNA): TGCAGTACTGTTTGGCGGGAGCGTCCGGATACGCAGTATTTT.

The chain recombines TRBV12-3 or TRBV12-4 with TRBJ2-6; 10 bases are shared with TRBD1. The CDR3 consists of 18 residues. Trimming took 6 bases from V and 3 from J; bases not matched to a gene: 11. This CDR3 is CASRFGDRGPGGANVLTF. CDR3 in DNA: TGTGCCAGCAGATTCGGGGACAGGGGACCTGGTGGGGCCAACGTCCTGACTTTC.

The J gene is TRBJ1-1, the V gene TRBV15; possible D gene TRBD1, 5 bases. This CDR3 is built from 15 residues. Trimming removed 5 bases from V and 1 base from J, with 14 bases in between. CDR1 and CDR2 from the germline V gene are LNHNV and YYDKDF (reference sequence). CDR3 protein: CATSGGYSGNTEAFF. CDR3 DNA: TGTGCCACCAGCGGGGGATATTCTGGGAACACTGAAGCTTTCTTT. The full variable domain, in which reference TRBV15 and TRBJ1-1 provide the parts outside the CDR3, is DAMVIQNPRYQVTQFGKPVTLSCSQTLNHNVMYWYQQKSSQAPKLLFHYYDKDFNNEADTPDNFQSRRPNTSFCFLDIRSPGLGDTAMYLCATSGGYSGNTEAFFGQGTRLTVV.

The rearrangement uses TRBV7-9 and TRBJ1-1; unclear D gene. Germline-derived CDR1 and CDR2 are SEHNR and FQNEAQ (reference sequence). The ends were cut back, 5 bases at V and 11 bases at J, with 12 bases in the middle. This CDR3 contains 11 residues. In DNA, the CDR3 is TGTGCCAGCAGCCCGGAGCGTGTTGCTTTCTTT. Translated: CASSPERVAFF.

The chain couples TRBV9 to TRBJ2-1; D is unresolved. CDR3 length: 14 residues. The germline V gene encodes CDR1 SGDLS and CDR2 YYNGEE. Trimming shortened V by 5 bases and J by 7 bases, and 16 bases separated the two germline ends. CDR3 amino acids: CASRPQASSNEQFF. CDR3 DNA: TGTGCCAGCAGACCCCAGGCGTCATCTAATGAGCAGTTCTTC.

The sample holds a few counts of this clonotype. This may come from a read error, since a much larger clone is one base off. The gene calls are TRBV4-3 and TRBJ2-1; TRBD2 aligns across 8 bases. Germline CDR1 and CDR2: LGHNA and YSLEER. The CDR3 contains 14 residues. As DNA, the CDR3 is TGCGCCAGCAGCCCGGGACTAGTAGGGAATGGGCAGTTCTTC. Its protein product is CASSPGLVGNGQFF.

In DNA, the CDR3 is TGCGCCAGCAGCTTGGGAGCCCCGATCTGGAGAGGGACGGGTTATGGCTACACCTTC. Amino acid sequence: CASSLGAPIWRGTGYGYTF. The genes are TRBV5-1 and TRBJ1-2; D perhaps matches TRBD1 (5 bases). V dropped 0 bases and J dropped 5 bases, with 26 bases sitting between them. CDR3 length: 19 amino acids. In germline, CDR1 is SGHRS, CDR2 YFSETQ.

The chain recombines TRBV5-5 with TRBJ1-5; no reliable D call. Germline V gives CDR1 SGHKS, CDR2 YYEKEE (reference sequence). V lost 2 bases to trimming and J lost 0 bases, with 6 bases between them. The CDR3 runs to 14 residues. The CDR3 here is CASSFISSNQPQHF. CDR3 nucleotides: TGTGCCAGCAGCTTCATCAGTAGCAATCAGCCCCAGCATTTT.

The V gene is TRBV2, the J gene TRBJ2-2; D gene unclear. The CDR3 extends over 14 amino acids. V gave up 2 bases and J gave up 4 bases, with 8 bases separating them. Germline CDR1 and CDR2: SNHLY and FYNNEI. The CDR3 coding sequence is TGTGCCAGCAGTGAAAGGGCAACCACCGGGGAGCTGTTTTTT. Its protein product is CASSERATTGELFF.

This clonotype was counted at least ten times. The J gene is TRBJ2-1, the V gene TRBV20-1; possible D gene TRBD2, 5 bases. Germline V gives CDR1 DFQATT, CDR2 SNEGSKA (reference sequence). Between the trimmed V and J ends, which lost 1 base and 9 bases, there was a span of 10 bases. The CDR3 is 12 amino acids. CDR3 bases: TGCAGTGCTAGAGGAGTCGGAGGTGAGCAGTTCTTC. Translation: CSARGVGGEQFF.

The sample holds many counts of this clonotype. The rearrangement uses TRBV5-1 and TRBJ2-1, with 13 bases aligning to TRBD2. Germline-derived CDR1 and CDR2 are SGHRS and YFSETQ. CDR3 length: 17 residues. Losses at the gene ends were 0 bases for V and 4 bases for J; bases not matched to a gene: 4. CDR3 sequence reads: CASSLGLAGGPYNEQFF. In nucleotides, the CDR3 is TGCGCCAGCAGCTTGGGACTAGCGGGAGGTCCTTACAATGAGCAGTTCTTC.